Listed below are T cell receptor beta chains from one sample, sequenced in a study of cytomegalovirus exposure and HLA in healthy donors. Libraries were prepared by immunoSEQ multiplex PCR; TCRdb keeps only in-frame clonotypes and omits some of them. This table holds around 170,000 clones, 84% found once. The sequenced sample was PBMCs. The receptors stem from a woman aged 50 to 60 in good health and CMV-seropositive. CDR3s include the opening cysteine and the closing phenylalanine or tryptophan. The size field is filled for only some rows; it gives once, few, many or a size class.

J: TRBJ1-1; V: TRBV19; size: NA; CDR3: CASSREFQAFF
J: TRBJ1-4; V: TRBV28; size: NA; CDR3: CASSRTGNNEKLFF
J: TRBJ2-1; V: TRBV28; size: NA; CDR3: CASSSLRGGASYNEQFF
J: TRBJ2-1; V: TRBV9; size: NA; CDR3: CASSVGQGNNEQFF
J: TRBJ1-2; V: TRBV6-5; size: NA; CDR3: CASSLTVPTAGGYTF
J: TRBJ1-1; V: TRBV5-1; size: NA; CDR3: CASSLAGANVGTEAFF
J: TRBJ1-1; V: TRBV21-1; size: NA; CDR3: CASSKSRGTEAFF
J: TRBJ1-3; V: TRBV28; size: NA; CDR3: CASSSQGLPGNTIYF
J: TRBJ2-1; V: TRBV2; size: once; CDR3: CASSVSGLAYNEQFF
J: TRBJ2-7; V: TRBV2; size: NA; CDR3: CASSRELYEQYF
J: TRBJ2-3; V: TRBV9; size: NA; CDR3: CASSVAGFETDTQYF
J: TRBJ2-1; V: TRBV10-3; size: NA; CDR3: CAITRQGAGEQFF
J: TRBJ2-7; V: TRBV5-1; size: NA; CDR3: CASSLGTGTYEQYF
J: TRBJ1-4; V: TRBV18; size: once; CDR3: CASSPIQGAGSEKLFF
J: TRBJ2-2; V: TRBV5-5; size: NA; CDR3: CASSPRTANTGELFF
J: TRBJ1-6; V: TRBV5-6; size: NA; CDR3: CASSSGQGASNSPLHF
J: TRBJ2-1; V: TRBV2; size: NA; CDR3: CASRTSGGNEQFF
J: TRBJ2-5; V: TRBV7-3; size: few; CDR3: CASSLVAGGRETQYF
J: TRBJ2-2; V: TRBV5-1; size: NA; CDR3: CASSSSGTANTGELFF
J: TRBJ2-7; V: TRBV6-6; size: once; CDR3: CASSSQTGAEQYF
J: TRBJ1-3; V: TRBV30; size: NA; CDR3: CAWSPDLRSGNTIYF
J: TRBJ1-2; V: TRBV2; size: NA; CDR3: CASSRGGTDYGYTF
J: TRBJ1-2; V: TRBV20-1; size: NA; CDR3: CSALDGDGYTF
J: TRBJ1-4; V: TRBV14; size: once; CDR3: CASSRGHNEKLFF
J: TRBJ2-3; V: TRBV7-9; size: NA; CDR3: CASSLVGGGSTDTQYF
J: TRBJ2-3; V: TRBV18; size: NA; CDR3: CASSPRTSGGATDTQYF
J: TRBJ2-7; V: TRBV5-1; size: NA; CDR3: CASSLEDRTTYEQYF
J: TRBJ1-5; V: TRBV15; size: NA; CDR3: CATSRTGSYQPQHF
J: TRBJ2-7; V: TRBV11-2; size: NA; CDR3: CASSSQGNSYEQYF